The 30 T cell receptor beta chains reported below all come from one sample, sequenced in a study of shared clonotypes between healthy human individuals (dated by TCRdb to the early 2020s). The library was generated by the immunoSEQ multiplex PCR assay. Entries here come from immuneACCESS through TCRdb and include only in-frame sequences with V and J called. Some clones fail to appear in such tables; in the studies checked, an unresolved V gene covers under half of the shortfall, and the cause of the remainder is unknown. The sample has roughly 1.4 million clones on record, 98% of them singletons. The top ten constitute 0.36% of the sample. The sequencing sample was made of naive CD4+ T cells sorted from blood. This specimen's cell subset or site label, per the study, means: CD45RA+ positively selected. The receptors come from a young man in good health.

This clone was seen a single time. CDR3 sequence (DNA): TGCAGCCCGGGACAGATCGACGAGCAGTACTTC. Protein sequence: CSPGQIDEQYF. The rearrangement links TRBV20-1 to TRBJ2-7; 7 positions match TRBD1. The CDR3 has 11 residues. Germline V gene lookup returns CDR1 DFQATT and CDR2 SNEGSKA (reference sequence).

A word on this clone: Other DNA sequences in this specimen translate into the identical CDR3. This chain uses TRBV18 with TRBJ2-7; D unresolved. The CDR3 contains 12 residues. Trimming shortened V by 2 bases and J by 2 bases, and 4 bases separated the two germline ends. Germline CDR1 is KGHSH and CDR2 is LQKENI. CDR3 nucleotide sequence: TGTGCCAGCTCACCAACAGCCTACGAGCAGTACTTC. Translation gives CASSPTAYEQYF.

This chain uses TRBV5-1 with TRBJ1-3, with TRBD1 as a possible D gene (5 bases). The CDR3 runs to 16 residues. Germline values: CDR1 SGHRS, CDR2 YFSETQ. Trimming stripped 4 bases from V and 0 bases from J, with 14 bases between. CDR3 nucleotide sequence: TGCGCCAGCAGCGAAGGACATTTGGGCTCTGGAAACACCATATATTTT. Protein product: CASSEGHLGSGNTIYF.

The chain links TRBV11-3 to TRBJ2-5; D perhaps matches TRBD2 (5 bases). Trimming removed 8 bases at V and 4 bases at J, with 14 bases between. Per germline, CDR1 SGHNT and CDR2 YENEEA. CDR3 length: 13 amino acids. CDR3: CASSRGMGETQYF. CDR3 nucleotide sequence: TGTGCCAGCTCACGGGGAATGGGAGAGACCCAGTACTTC.

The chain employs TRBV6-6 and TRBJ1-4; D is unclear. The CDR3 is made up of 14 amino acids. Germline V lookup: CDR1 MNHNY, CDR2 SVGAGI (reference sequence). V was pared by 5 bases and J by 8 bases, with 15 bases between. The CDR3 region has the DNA TGTGCCAGCAGTACGGGTGGTGGGTTGGAAAAACTGTTTTTT. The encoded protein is CASSTGGGLEKLFF.

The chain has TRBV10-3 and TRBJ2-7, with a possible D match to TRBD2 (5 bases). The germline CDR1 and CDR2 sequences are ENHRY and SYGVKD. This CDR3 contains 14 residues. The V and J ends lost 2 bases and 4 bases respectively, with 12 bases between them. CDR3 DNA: TGTGCCATCAGTGAGGCGCCGGGGTCGTACGAGCAGTACTTC. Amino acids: CAISEAPGSYEQYF.

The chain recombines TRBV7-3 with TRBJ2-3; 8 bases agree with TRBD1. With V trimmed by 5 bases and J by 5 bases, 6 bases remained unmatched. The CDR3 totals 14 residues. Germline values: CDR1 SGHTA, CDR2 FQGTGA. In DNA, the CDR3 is TGTGCCAGCAGCCAGGACAGGGCCGGAGATACGCAGTATTTT. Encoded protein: CASSQDRAGDTQYF.

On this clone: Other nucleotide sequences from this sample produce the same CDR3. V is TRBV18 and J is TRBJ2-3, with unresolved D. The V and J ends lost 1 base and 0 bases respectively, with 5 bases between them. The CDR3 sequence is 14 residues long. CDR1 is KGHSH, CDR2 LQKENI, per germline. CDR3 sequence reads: CASSPLHSTDTQYF. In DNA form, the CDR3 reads TGTGCCAGCTCACCACTTCACAGCACAGATACGCAGTATTTT.

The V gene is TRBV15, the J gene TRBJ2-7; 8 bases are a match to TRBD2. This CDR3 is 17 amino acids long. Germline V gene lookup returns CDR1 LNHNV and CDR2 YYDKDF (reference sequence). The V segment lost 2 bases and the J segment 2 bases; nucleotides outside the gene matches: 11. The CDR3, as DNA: TGTGCCACCAGCAGAATGGGGCCGGGACTAGGCCCCTACGAGCAGTACTTC. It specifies CATSRMGPGLGPYEQYF.

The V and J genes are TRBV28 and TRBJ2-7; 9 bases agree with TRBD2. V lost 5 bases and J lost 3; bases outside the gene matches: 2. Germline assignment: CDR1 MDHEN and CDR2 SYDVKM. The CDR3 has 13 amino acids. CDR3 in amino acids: CASSGLAFYEQYF. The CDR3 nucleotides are TGTGCCAGCAGTGGACTAGCGTTCTACGAGCAGTACTTC.

This CDR3 is CASSVDQDTGELFF. The CDR3 coding sequence is TGTGCCAGCAGCGTAGATCAGGACACCGGGGAGCTGTTTTTT. The chain uses TRBV9 and TRBJ2-2; D not certain. Germline loops: CDR1 SGDLS, CDR2 YYNGEE. The germline V and J ends were trimmed by 0 bases and 3 bases, with 6 bases remaining between them. CDR3 length: 14 amino acids.

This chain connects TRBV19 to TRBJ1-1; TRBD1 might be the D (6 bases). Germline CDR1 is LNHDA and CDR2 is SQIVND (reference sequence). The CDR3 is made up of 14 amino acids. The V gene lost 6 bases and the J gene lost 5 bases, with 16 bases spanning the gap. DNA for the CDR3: TGTGCCAGTAGAAACTGGAACAGGGAGACTGAAGCTTTCTTT. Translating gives CASRNWNRETEAFF. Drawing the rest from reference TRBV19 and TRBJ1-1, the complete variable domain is DGGITQSPKYLFRKEGQNVTLSCEQNLNHDAMYWYRQDPGQGLRLIYYSQIVNDFQKGDIAEGYSVSREKKESFPLTVTSAQKNPTAFYLCASRNWNRETEAFFGQGTRLTVV.

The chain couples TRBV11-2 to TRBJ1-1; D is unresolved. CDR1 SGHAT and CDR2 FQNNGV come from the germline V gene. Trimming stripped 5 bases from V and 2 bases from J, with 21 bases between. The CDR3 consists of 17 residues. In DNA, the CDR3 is TGTGCCAGCAGCAAGCCAGGTAGGGTGGGCTACAACACTGAAGCTTTCTTT. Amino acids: CASSKPGRVGYNTEAFF.

CDR3 protein: CASSLGKKGDRQETQYF. The CDR3 DNA follows: TGTGCCAGCAGCTTAGGGAAAAAAGGAGATCGCCAAGAGACCCAGTACTTC. V is TRBV11-2 and J is TRBJ2-5; no clear D. Germline CDR1 SGHAT, CDR2 FQNNGV. The V and J ends lost 1 base and 1 base respectively, with 16 bases between them. CDR3 length: 17 amino acids.

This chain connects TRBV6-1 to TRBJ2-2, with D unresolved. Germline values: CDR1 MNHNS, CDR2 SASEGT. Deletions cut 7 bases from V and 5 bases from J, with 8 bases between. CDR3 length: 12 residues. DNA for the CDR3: TGTGCCAGCAATCGAGTAACCGGGGAGCTGTTTTTT. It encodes CASNRVTGELFF.

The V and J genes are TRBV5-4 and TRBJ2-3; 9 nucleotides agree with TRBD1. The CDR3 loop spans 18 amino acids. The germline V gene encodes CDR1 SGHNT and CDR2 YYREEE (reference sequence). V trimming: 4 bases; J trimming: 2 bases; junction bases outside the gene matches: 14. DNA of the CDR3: TGTGCCAGCAGCCGAGGTGCCCGGACAGGGGAATCCACAGATACGCAGTATTTT. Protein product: CASSRGARTGESTDTQYF.

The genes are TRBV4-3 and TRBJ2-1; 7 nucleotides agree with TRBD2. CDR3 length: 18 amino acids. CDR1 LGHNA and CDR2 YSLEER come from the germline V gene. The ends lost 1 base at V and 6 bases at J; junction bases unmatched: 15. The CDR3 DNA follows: TGCGCCAGCAGCCAAGTCCTTGTCGGGAGCGGGATGACCAATGAGCAGTTCTTC. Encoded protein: CASSQVLVGSGMTNEQFF.

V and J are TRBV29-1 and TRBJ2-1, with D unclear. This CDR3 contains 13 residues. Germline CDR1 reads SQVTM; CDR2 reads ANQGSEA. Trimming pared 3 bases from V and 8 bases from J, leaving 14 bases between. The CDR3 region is CSVESPGSDEQFF. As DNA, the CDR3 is TGCAGCGTTGAGAGCCCAGGAAGCGATGAGCAGTTCTTC.

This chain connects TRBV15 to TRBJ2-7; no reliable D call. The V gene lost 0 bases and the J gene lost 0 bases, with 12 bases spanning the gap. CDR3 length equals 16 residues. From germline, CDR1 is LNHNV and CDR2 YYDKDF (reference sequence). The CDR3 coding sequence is TGTGCCACCAGCAGAGATCTTCCCAGTAGCTCCTACGAGCAGTACTTC. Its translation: CATSRDLPSSSYEQYF. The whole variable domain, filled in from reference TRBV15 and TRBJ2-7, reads DAMVIQNPRYQVTQFGKPVTLSCSQTLNHNVMYWYQQKSSQAPKLLFHYYDKDFNNEADTPDNFQSRRPNTSFCFLDIRSPGLGDTAMYLCATSRDLPSSSYEQYFGPGTRLTVT.

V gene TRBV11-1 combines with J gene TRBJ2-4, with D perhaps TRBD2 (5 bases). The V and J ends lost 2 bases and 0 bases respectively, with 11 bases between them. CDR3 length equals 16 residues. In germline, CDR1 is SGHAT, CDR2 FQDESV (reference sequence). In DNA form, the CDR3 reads TGTGCCAGCAGCTTAACGGGAACACTAGCCAAAAACATTCAGTACTTC. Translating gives CASSLTGTLAKNIQYF.

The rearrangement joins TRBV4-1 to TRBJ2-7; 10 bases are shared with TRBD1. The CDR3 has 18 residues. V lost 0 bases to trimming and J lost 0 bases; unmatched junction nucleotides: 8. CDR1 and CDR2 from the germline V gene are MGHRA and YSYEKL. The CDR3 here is CASSQDPGGTGVSYEQYF. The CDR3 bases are TGCGCCAGCAGCCAAGACCCCGGTGGGACAGGGGTCTCCTACGAGCAGTACTTC.

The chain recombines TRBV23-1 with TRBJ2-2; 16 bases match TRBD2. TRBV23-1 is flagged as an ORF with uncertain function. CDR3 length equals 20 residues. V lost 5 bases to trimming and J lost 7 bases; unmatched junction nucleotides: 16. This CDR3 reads CASSDHPGTSGRAGGGELFF. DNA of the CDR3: TGCGCCAGCAGTGATCACCCCGGGACTAGCGGGAGGGCCGGTGGCGGGGAGCTGTTTTTT.

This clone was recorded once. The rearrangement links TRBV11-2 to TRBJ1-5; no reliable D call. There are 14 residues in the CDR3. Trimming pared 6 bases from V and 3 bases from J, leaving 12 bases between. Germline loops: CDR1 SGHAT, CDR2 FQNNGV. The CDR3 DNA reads TGTGCCAGCAGTCCCCGGGCCCCCAATCAGCCCCAGCATTTT. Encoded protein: CASSPRAPNQPQHF. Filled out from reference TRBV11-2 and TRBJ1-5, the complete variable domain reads EAGVAQSPRYKIIEKRQSVAFWCNPISGHATLYWYQQILGQGPKLLIQFQNNGVVDDSQLPKDRFSAERLKGVDSTLKIQPAKLEDSAVYLCASSPRAPNQPQHFGDGTRLSIL.

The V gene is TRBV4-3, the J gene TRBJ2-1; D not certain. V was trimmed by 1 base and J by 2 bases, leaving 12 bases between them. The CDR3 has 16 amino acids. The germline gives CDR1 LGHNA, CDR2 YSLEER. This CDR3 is CASSQAGAGAYNEQFF. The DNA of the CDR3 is TGCGCCAGCAGCCAAGCCGGAGCCGGCGCCTACAATGAGCAGTTCTTC.

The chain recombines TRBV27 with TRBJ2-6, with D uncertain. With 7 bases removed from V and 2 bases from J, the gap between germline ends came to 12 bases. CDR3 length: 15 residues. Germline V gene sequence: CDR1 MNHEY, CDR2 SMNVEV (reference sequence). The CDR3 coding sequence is TGTGCCAGCACCCCCGGCCTGCCTGGGGCCAACGTCCTGACTTTC. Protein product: CASTPGLPGANVLTF.

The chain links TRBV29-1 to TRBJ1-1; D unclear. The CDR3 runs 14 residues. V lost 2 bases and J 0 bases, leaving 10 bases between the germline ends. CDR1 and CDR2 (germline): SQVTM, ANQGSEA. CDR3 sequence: CSVELPAVNTEAFF. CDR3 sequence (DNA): TGCAGCGTTGAACTGCCTGCAGTGAACACTGAAGCTTTCTTT.

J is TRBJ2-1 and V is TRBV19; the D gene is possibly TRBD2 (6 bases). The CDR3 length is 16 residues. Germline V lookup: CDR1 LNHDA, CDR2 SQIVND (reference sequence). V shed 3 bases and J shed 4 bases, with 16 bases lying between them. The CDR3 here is CASSMGGGTGYNEQFF. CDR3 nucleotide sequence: TGTGCCAGTAGTATGGGCGGAGGGACTGGATACAATGAGCAGTTCTTC.

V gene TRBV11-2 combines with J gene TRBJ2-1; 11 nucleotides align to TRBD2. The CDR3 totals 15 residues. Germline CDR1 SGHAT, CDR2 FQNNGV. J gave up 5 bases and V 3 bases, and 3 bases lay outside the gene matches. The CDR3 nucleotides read TGTGCCAGCAGCTTCGGGACTAGCGGACACAATGAGCAGTTCTTC. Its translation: CASSFGTSGHNEQFF.

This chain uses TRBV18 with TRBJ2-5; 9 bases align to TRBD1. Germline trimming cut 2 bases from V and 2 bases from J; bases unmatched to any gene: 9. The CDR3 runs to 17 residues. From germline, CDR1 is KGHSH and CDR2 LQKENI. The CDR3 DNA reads TGTGCCAGCTCACCAAACCTCATAGGGACAGGGCAAGAGACCCAGTACTTC. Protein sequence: CASSPNLIGTGQETQYF.

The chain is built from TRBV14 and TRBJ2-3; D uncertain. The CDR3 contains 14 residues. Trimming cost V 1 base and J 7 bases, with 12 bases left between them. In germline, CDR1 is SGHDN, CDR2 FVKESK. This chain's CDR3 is CASSQGRRGYTQYF. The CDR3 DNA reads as TGTGCCAGCAGCCAAGGACGGAGAGGTTATACGCAGTATTTT.